Reported below is one T cell receptor (beta chain). Its antigen is not yet known. It has no much larger one-base neighbor in the sample; base qualities were not kept. The cohort consisted of 650 to 700 healthy bone marrow donors. Cohort members were all nominally healthy when sampled, although unrecorded immune exposures were likely present. The donor was CMV seropositive and belonged to the group of 250 to 300 seropositive cohort members. Every donor gave a peripheral blood sample, and the peripheral blood mononuclear cells from that sample were used for TCR beta sequencing. Genomic DNA extraction from the blood cell samples was performed with the Qiagen DNeasy Blood Extraction Kit. Library method: the immunoSEQ multiplex PCR assay. A mixture of 60 forward primers for TCR Vbeta segments and 13 reverse primers for TCR Jbeta segments was used in the multiplex PCR. Amplification of the CDR3 region of rearranged TCR beta genes was performed with a multiplex PCR assay on genomic DNA. The Illumina HiSeq System was used to sequence the amplified TCR beta libraries as 87-base-pair reads. Regarding the original processing steps: Across the 600 to 700 repertoires, a later analysis counted roughly 77 million unique TCR beta chains, approximately 12 million of which were shared by at least two donors. Raw reads were error-corrected and collapsed into unique sequences by a nearest-neighbor algorithm in which closely related sequences were merged to remove PCR and sequencing errors. To assign V, D and J gene segments, CDR3 sequences were aligned to IMGT reference sequences. Each retained sequence needed at least a six-nucleotide match to both a V gene segment and a J gene segment. A rearrangement was called productive if the CDR3 had no stop codons and remained in frame with V and J, and every other rearrangement was called non-productive. CDR3 was defined by IMGT convention, running from the second conserved V-encoded cysteine to the conserved J-encoded phenylalanine. The earlier analysis of 500 to 750 of the donors excluded any sequence lacking an unambiguous match to a single V gene segment. An earlier analysis of some 610 of the donors called V segments functional above 56.7% productive rearrangements and segregating when the between-donor standard deviation exceeded 5%. A statistical classification framework was built for diagnosing cytomegalovirus status from the catalog of TCR beta chain sequences. A later analysis assigned V and J genes by comparing TCR nucleotide sequences with IMGT/GENE-DB human TR gene sequences. Using the TCRdist pipeline, a later analysis assigned CDR3 sequences along with most-parsimonious VDJ recombination scenarios. In a later analysis, each TCR beta chain was defined by its CDR3 amino acid sequence together with its V-gene family, and reads lacking a unique V-gene family were excluded. A later analysis removed 450 to 600 highly shared, low-generation-probability nucleotide sequences to deal with suspected cross-contamination and a sequencing artifact. In a later analysis, a clonal expansion index for each public chain was calculated from normalized within-repertoire ranks of inferred template counts. Generation probabilities in a later analysis came from a VDJ recombination model fitted to out-of-frame rearrangements, and those results were checked against IGoR. Hypergeometric tests were used in a later analysis to score TCR-TCR, TCR-HLA and TCR-CMV co-occurrence, with a repertoire-size bias correction applied to the TCR pairs. A later analysis estimated false discovery rates by permuting HLA or CMV assignments 20 times. In a later analysis, co-occurring TCRs were grouped using DBSCAN, and TCRdist sequence similarity was added for clustering within HLA-allele-positive subsets. Repertoires with fewer than 30,000 or more than 120,000 public chains, plus five repertoires with anomalous nucleotide sharing, were excluded from co-occurrence clustering. TCRdb obtained this table from immuneACCESS and retained in-frame rearrangements with V and J assigned. These tables miss some clones; where compared with another copy, unresolved V genes account for less than half of the shortfall, and the remainder is unexplained. The D gene and trimming were derived from the DNA, and the V and J assignments and clone size from that table. For this sample the table gives 200,000 or so clones, of which 77% were detected only once. The ten largest make up roughly 2% of the sample.

The germline ends are 8 bases apart after V is trimmed by 0 bases and J by 3 bases. Reading the germline V gene (reference sequence) gives CDR1 GTSNPN and CDR2 SVGIG. The CDR3, from cysteine to phenylalanine, totals 13 residues. The sequence is cut down to CDR3 DNA, 39 bases in frame from base 1. The data are from a study of cytomegalovirus exposure and HLA in healthy donors (dated by TCRdb to about 2017). A note on the overall study: An earlier analysis of approximately 550 of the donors reported 276 Gb of sequence data and 117 million unique TCR beta sequences from around 200 million T cells. The study used immunosequencing to profile the T cell repertoires of under 700 subjects and linked those repertoires to cytomegalovirus serostatus. All discovery cohort repertoires had been generated on a single sequencing platform. A later genetic analysis used genome-wide SNP genotypes for about 55% of the 666 donors, treating that subset as a discovery cohort. Across some 400 genotyped donors of the cohort, an average of approximately 240,000 unique TCR beta nucleotide sequences per donor were sequenced, and roughly 20% of those sequences were non-productive. A later analysis re-examined previously published TCR beta repertoires from 500 to 700 donors and added high-resolution HLA genotyping to investigate patterns of TCR occurrence. Donor age, sex, ethnicity and CMV serostatus were compiled alongside the repertoire data. Along with the approximately 600-subject first cohort, a separate validation cohort of approximately 110 different subjects was used. Of the approximately 400 genotyped donors, 75% to 85% were placed in the genetic ancestry cluster associated with self-reported Caucasian donors. Both class I and class II loci were covered by HLA typing, at four-digit resolution. The aim of the study was to test whether cataloging public T cell receptors could identify signatures of past pathogen exposure. To decide whether each TCR beta V gene segment behaved as functional or pseudogenic, an earlier analysis of several hundred of the donors relied on high-throughput TCR beta sequencing. Typing coverage varied by locus: roughly 629-630 donors for A, B, C, DRB1 and DQB1; roughly 510 for DQA1; about 570 for DPA1; fewer than 480 for DPB1. Several DR-DQ haplotypes were handled as single units for association and clustering because linkage in the cohort was strong. To predict cytomegalovirus infection status, the study brought together high-throughput TCR immunosequencing, statistical association of individual TCRs with disease status, and machine learning. The later analysis used no new phenotypic data to find candidate immune exposures, relying instead on TCR beta sequences and their occurrence across donors. Roughly 300 gigabases of sequencing data and tens of millions of unique TCR sequences were included in an early release covering about 600 HLA-typed donors.

Summary of the overall study and its limitations: Presence/absence analyses assumed roughly uniform sequencing depth across donors, an assumption that may not hold. Because counts were too low, some 17 rarely observed V segments, including chromosome 9 orphons, were excluded from the earlier analysis of 587 of the donors. In both the original and validation cohorts, the classifier was reported to diagnose cytomegalovirus status with high specificity and sensitivity. A later analysis found that TCR association rates varied across HLA loci, with DRB1 alleles showing the most associated TCRs and HLA-C alleles the fewest. The sequencing pipeline was judged likely to have produced a cluster of highly shared sequence variants as a technical artifact. Immune exposure information for the cohort was limited to CMV serostatus. A total of fewer than 200 TCR beta chains were listed by the study as associated with cytomegalovirus. In a later analysis, HLA-associated TCR beta chains showed more clonal expansion and lower generation probabilities than non-associated chains that were equally common. At a false discovery rate of 0.05, a later analysis linked about 17,000 TCR beta sequences to specific HLA alleles. A further reported finding was that TCR beta sequences accurately predicted the HLA-A and HLA-B alleles for most subjects in the first cohort. A later genetic analysis reported fewer N-insertions in productive TCRs among donors in an Asian-associated ancestry cluster than the approximately 670-donor mean. The cohort was sequenced for TCR beta chains only, and without alpha or paired-chain data the features that could be detected were limited. An earlier analysis of approximately 530 of the donors showed that most TCR beta V segments appeared in productive rearrangements either about 87% or about 30% of the time, which broadly matched IMGT annotations. Because HLA typing was missing for some donors at each locus, association tests included only the typed subset. V-gene and J-gene trimming of TCR beta chains was associated with a missense DCLRE1C variant in a later genetic analysis, and the association was replicated in an independent cohort. A later analysis found that most CMV-associated TCR beta chains appeared HLA-restricted, with HLA associations seemingly driven largely by CMV exposure. Some IMGT-functional V segments, including TRBV6-2 and TRBV6-3, could not be distinguished by the 87-base-pair reads and were therefore excluded. The authors suggested that the approach could potentially be generalized to other disease states and immunological phenotypes. Several of the top co-occurrence clusters appeared to be linked to parvovirus B19, influenza, CMV and Epstein-Barr virus, according to a later analysis. Most TCR sequences were seen in very few donors, while some public TCRs were found in many individuals. When HLA alleles, especially DR and DQ, strongly co-occurred, TCR associations were difficult to assign to individual alleles. A few of the identified cytomegalovirus-associated TCR beta chains were confirmed in vitro to be specific for cytomegalovirus antigens. Correlated functional status among segregating V segments might reflect linkage disequilibrium, but an unknown experimental factor could not be ruled out.

This receptor was obtained from a woman under 40 in good health and CMV-seropositive. The chain was built from TRBV30 and TRBJ1-2, with the D gene too uncertain to name. Sequencing used PBMCs. Read as DNA, the sequence is TGTGCCTGGAGTGTAGTGGCAGACTATGGCTACACCTTC. Protein translation: CAWSVVADYGYTF.